This is a list of T cell receptor beta chains from one sample in a study of T cell responses to AZD1222 COVID-19 vaccine. Here immunoSEQ multiplex PCR was the method, and the copy in TCRdb shows in-frame clones only, minus some. The profile shows some 95,000 clones, 80% to 90% of them singletons. The starting material was peripheral blood, obtained on day 0 of AZD1222 vaccination. The receptors originated from an adult in good health. Each CDR3 is given with its conserved first and last residue. A D gene is named only where the DNA matches it firmly. Only some rows state a clone size, as once, few, many or a class for expanded clones.

abundance: .
v_gene: TRBV19
d_gene: .
j_gene: TRBJ2-3
CDR3aa: CASSITQLGGRTQYF
CDR3nt: TGTGCCAGTAGTATAACGCAGCTGGGGGGACGTACGCAGTATTTT

abundance: .
v_gene: TRBV5-1
d_gene: .
j_gene: TRBJ2-2
CDR3aa: CASSLTGYTGELFF
CDR3nt: TGCGCCAGCAGCTTAACAGGATACACCGGGGAGCTGTTTTTT

abundance: once
v_gene: TRBV2
d_gene: TRBD2
j_gene: TRBJ2-2
CDR3aa: CASSEGAGGPNTGELFF
CDR3nt: TGTGCCAGCAGTGAAGGCGCGGGGGGACCCAACACCGGGGAGCTGTTTTTT

abundance: .
v_gene: TRBV11-3
d_gene: .
j_gene: TRBJ1-2
CDR3aa: CASSSLSGMGYGYTF
CDR3nt: TGTGCCAGCAGCTCCCTCTCTGGGATGGGCTATGGCTACACCTTC

abundance: .
v_gene: TRBV18
d_gene: TRBD1
j_gene: TRBJ2-7
CDR3aa: CASSQDRASSYEQYF
CDR3nt: TGTGCCAGCTCACAAGACAGGGCGTCGTCCTACGAGCAGTACTTC

abundance: .
v_gene: TRBV7-9
d_gene: .
j_gene: TRBJ2-7
CDR3aa: CASSLGPDYGQYF
CDR3nt: TGTGCCAGCAGCCTGGGACCGGACTACGGGCAGTACTTC

abundance: .
v_gene: TRBV6-5
d_gene: TRBD2
j_gene: TRBJ2-7
CDR3aa: CASRDQGLAGDEQYF
CDR3nt: TGTGCCAGCAGAGACCAGGGACTAGCGGGAGACGAGCAGTACTTC

abundance: .
v_gene: TRBV19
d_gene: .
j_gene: TRBJ1-6
CDR3aa: CASTQVDFYNSPLHF
CDR3nt: TGTGCCAGTACTCAGGTTGATTTTTATAATTCACCCCTCCACTTT

abundance: once
v_gene: TRBV11-3
d_gene: .
j_gene: TRBJ2-2
CDR3aa: CASSLGVARTGELFF
CDR3nt: TGTGCCAGCAGCTTAGGGGTGGCGAGGACCGGGGAGCTGTTTTTT

abundance: .
v_gene: TRBV19
d_gene: .
j_gene: TRBJ2-5
CDR3aa: CASSMFLPETQYF
CDR3nt: TGTGCCAGTAGTATGTTTCTACCGGAGACCCAGTACTTC

abundance: .
v_gene: TRBV2
d_gene: .
j_gene: TRBJ1-2
CDR3aa: CASSRQTNYYGYTF
CDR3nt: TGTGCCAGCAGTCGACAGACCAATTACTATGGCTACACCTTC

abundance: .
v_gene: TRBV12-5
d_gene: TRBD1
j_gene: TRBJ1-3
CDR3aa: CASGLVSSGQGRNTIYF
CDR3nt: TGTGCTAGTGGTTTGGTAAGCTCCGGACAGGGGAGGAACACCATATATTTT

abundance: once
v_gene: TRBV12-5
d_gene: .
j_gene: TRBJ1-5
CDR3aa: CASGLDVAGPQHF
CDR3nt: TGTGCTAGTGGTTTGGACGTCGCCGGGCCCCAGCATTTT

abundance: .
v_gene: TRBV7-2
d_gene: .
j_gene: TRBJ2-3
CDR3aa: CASSLPLGEVPTDTQYF
CDR3nt: TGTGCCAGCAGCTTACCCCTTGGGGAGGTCCCCACAGATACGCAGTATTTT

abundance: .
v_gene: TRBV19
d_gene: .
j_gene: TRBJ1-3
CDR3aa: CASSLRTASGNTIYF
CDR3nt: TGTGCCAGTAGTCTCAGGACGGCTTCTGGAAACACCATATATTTT

abundance: .
v_gene: TRBV2
d_gene: .
j_gene: TRBJ1-2
CDR3aa: CASSEQGSDYGYTF
CDR3nt: TGTGCCAGCAGTGAGCAGGGGAGTGACTATGGCTACACCTTC

abundance: .
v_gene: TRBV7-9
d_gene: .
j_gene: TRBJ2-7
CDR3aa: CASSLGSNFGEQYF
CDR3nt: TGTGCCAGCAGCCTTGGGAGTAACTTCGGCGAGCAGTACTTC

abundance: .
v_gene: TRBV4-3
d_gene: .
j_gene: TRBJ1-6
CDR3aa: CASSLARGLLSPLHF
CDR3nt: TGCGCCAGCAGTCTTGCCCGGGGGCTCCTCTCACCCCTCCACTTT

abundance: .
v_gene: TRBV4-1
d_gene: .
j_gene: TRBJ1-1
CDR3aa: CASSQEPLPGRGAFF
CDR3nt: TGCGCCAGCAGCCAAGAGCCCCTTCCGGGGAGAGGAGCGTTCTTT

abundance: .
v_gene: TRBV2
d_gene: .
j_gene: TRBJ2-7
CDR3aa: CASSDFFTYEQYF
CDR3nt: TGTGCCAGCAGTGACTTTTTTACCTACGAGCAGTACTTC

abundance: .
v_gene: TRBV14
d_gene: .
j_gene: TRBJ1-1
CDR3aa: CASSQSRNTEAFF
CDR3nt: TGTGCCAGCAGCCAAAGCAGGAACACTGAAGCTTTCTTT

abundance: .
v_gene: TRBV6-2/TRBV6-3
d_gene: .
j_gene: TRBJ1-1
CDR3aa: CASSSGGNTEAFF
CDR3nt: TGTGCCAGCAGTTCCGGGGGGAATACTGAAGCTTTCTTT

abundance: .
v_gene: TRBV4-2
d_gene: TRBD2
j_gene: TRBJ2-1
CDR3aa: CASSPRGLAGVGEQFF
CDR3nt: TGTGCCAGCAGCCCTAGAGGACTAGCGGGAGTTGGTGAGCAGTTCTTC

abundance: .
v_gene: TRBV9
d_gene: TRBD1
j_gene: TRBJ2-7
CDR3aa: CASSTGTGERVEQYF
CDR3nt: TGTGCCAGCAGCACCGGGACAGGGGAGCGGGTCGAGCAGTACTTC

abundance: .
v_gene: TRBV10-3
d_gene: TRBD1
j_gene: TRBJ1-1
CDR3aa: CAIKTGENTEAFF
CDR3nt: TGTGCCATCAAGACAGGGGAGAACACTGAAGCTTTCTTT

abundance: few
v_gene: TRBV5-4
d_gene: TRBD2
j_gene: TRBJ2-3
CDR3aa: CASSLAVSGGTDTQYF
CDR3nt: TGTGCCAGCAGCTTGGCCGTTAGCGGGGGAACAGATACGCAGTATTTT

abundance: .
v_gene: TRBV18
d_gene: .
j_gene: TRBJ1-5
CDR3aa: CASSPGGFSHQPQHF
CDR3nt: TGTGCCAGCTCACCAGGGGGGTTTTCTCACCAGCCCCAGCATTTT

abundance: .
v_gene: TRBV19
d_gene: TRBD1
j_gene: TRBJ1-1
CDR3aa: CASSSPGTGVRLEAFF
CDR3nt: TGTGCCAGTAGTAGTCCCGGGACAGGGGTAAGACTTGAAGCTTTCTTT

abundance: once
v_gene: TRBV10-3
d_gene: .
j_gene: TRBJ1-4
CDR3aa: CAISETDREDEKLFF
CDR3nt: TGTGCCATCAGTGAGACGGACAGAGAAGATGAAAAACTGTTTTTT

abundance: .
v_gene: TRBV4-2
d_gene: TRBD1
j_gene: TRBJ1-1
CDR3aa: CASSPGQGKGNTEAFF
CDR3nt: TGTGCCAGCAGCCCGGGACAGGGAAAGGGGAACACTGAAGCTTTCTTT

abundance: .
v_gene: TRBV5-6
d_gene: .
j_gene: TRBJ1-3
CDR3aa: CASSFTGINQLSGNTIYF
CDR3nt: TGTGCCAGCAGCTTTACAGGGATAAACCAATTATCTGGAAACACCATATATTTT

abundance: .
v_gene: TRBV6-5
d_gene: TRBD1
j_gene: TRBJ2-7
CDR3aa: CASSLGTVYEQYF
CDR3nt: TGTGCCAGCAGTCTCGGGACAGTCTACGAGCAGTACTTC

abundance: .
v_gene: TRBV5-6
d_gene: .
j_gene: TRBJ2-7
CDR3aa: CASNRAELSHHEQYF
CDR3nt: TGTGCCAGCAACCGAGCGGAGCTCAGCCACCACGAGCAGTACTTC

abundance: .
v_gene: TRBV29-1
d_gene: .
j_gene: TRBJ1-5
CDR3aa: CSVGARDQPQHF
CDR3nt: TGCAGCGTTGGAGCCAGGGACCAGCCCCAGCATTTT

abundance: .
v_gene: TRBV12-5
d_gene: .
j_gene: TRBJ2-2
CDR3aa: CASGLVAGQTGELFF
CDR3nt: TGTGCTAGTGGTTTGGTGGCAGGGCAAACCGGGGAGCTGTTTTTT

abundance: .
v_gene: TRBV6-1
d_gene: .
j_gene: TRBJ1-1
CDR3aa: CASSEAEVAGNTEAFF
CDR3nt: TGTGCCAGCAGTGAAGCGGAGGTGGCCGGGAACACTGAAGCTTTCTTT

abundance: .
v_gene: TRBV14
d_gene: TRBD1
j_gene: TRBJ2-7
CDR3aa: CASSHPTGGLSYEQYF
CDR3nt: TGTGCCAGCAGCCACCCAACAGGGGGCCTTTCCTACGAGCAGTACTTC

abundance: .
v_gene: TRBV7-2
d_gene: .
j_gene: TRBJ1-3
CDR3aa: CASRLAPSGNTIYF
CDR3nt: TGTGCCAGCAGGTTAGCACCCTCTGGAAACACCATATATTTT

abundance: .
v_gene: TRBV19
d_gene: TRBD2
j_gene: TRBJ2-7
CDR3aa: CASRGGTSGDLTYEQYF
CDR3nt: TGTGCCAGTCGGGGGGGGACTAGCGGGGACCTTACCTACGAGCAGTACTTC

abundance: .
v_gene: TRBV10-3
d_gene: TRBD2
j_gene: TRBJ2-7
CDR3aa: CAIRGTSGRSSYEQYF
CDR3nt: TGTGCCATCAGGGGGACTAGCGGGAGATCTTCCTACGAGCAGTACTTC

abundance: .
v_gene: TRBV5-4
d_gene: .
j_gene: TRBJ1-6
CDR3aa: CASSTGTIPTSPLHF
CDR3nt: TGTGCCAGCAGCACGGGGACAATTCCGACTTCACCCCTCCACTTT

abundance: .
v_gene: TRBV6-5
d_gene: .
j_gene: TRBJ1-6
CDR3aa: CASSYSPMRDSPLHF
CDR3nt: TGTGCCAGCAGTTACTCCCCCATGCGGGATTCACCCCTCCACTTT

abundance: .
v_gene: TRBV2
d_gene: .
j_gene: TRBJ2-2
CDR3aa: CASREQGPTGELFF
CDR3nt: TGTGCCAGCAGAGAGCAGGGGCCCACCGGGGAGCTGTTTTTT

abundance: .
v_gene: TRBV18
d_gene: TRBD1
j_gene: TRBJ2-7
CDR3aa: CASSEQGTFNSYEQYF
CDR3nt: TGTGCCAGCTCCGAACAGGGGACATTTAACTCCTACGAGCAGTACTTC

abundance: few
v_gene: TRBV4-1
d_gene: .
j_gene: TRBJ2-7
CDR3aa: CASSQEQGFYYEQYF
CDR3nt: TGCGCCAGCAGCCAAGAACAGGGCTTTTACTACGAGCAGTACTTC

abundance: .
v_gene: TRBV7-9
d_gene: TRBD1
j_gene: TRBJ1-2
CDR3aa: CASSAGQEYGYTF
CDR3nt: TGTGCCAGCAGCGCAGGACAGGAGTATGGCTACACCTTC

abundance: .
v_gene: TRBV7-9
d_gene: .
j_gene: TRBJ2-7
CDR3aa: CASSFGGNSYEQYF
CDR3nt: TGTGCCAGCAGCTTTGGGGGTAACTCCTACGAGCAGTACTTC

abundance: .
v_gene: TRBV30
d_gene: .
j_gene: TRBJ2-5
CDR3aa: CAWGDTQETQYF
CDR3nt: TGTGCCTGGGGGGACACTCAAGAGACCCAGTACTTC

abundance: .
v_gene: TRBV18
d_gene: .
j_gene: TRBJ2-1
CDR3aa: CASSPRGGAGALNNEQFF
CDR3nt: TGTGCCAGCTCCCCCAGGGGGGGGGCGGGAGCCCTAAACAATGAGCAGTTCTTC

abundance: .
v_gene: TRBV7-2
d_gene: .
j_gene: TRBJ2-7
CDR3aa: CASRFVGDSYEQYF
CDR3nt: TGTGCCAGCAGATTCGTAGGGGACTCCTACGAGCAGTACTTC

abundance: .
v_gene: TRBV11-2
d_gene: .
j_gene: TRBJ1-2
CDR3aa: CASSLEETNHHF
CDR3nt: TGTGCCAGCAGCTTAGAAGAAACTAACCACCACTTC

abundance: .
v_gene: TRBV7-2
d_gene: .
j_gene: TRBJ2-1
CDR3aa: CASTEPGYNEQFF
CDR3nt: TGTGCCAGTACTGAGCCAGGGTACAATGAGCAGTTCTTC

abundance: once
v_gene: TRBV6-5
d_gene: .
j_gene: TRBJ2-2
CDR3aa: CASSYEVYGELFF
CDR3nt: TGTGCCAGCAGTTACGAGGTCTACGGGGAGCTGTTTTTT

abundance: .
v_gene: TRBV5-1
d_gene: .
j_gene: TRBJ1-1
CDR3aa: CASRAGGSGTEAFF
CDR3nt: TGCGCCAGCAGGGCCGGGGGATCGGGCACTGAAGCTTTCTTT

abundance: .
v_gene: TRBV5-1
d_gene: TRBD1
j_gene: TRBJ1-1
CDR3aa: CASSKGGGSSEAFF
CDR3nt: TGCGCCAGCAGCAAAGGGGGCGGAAGTTCTGAAGCTTTCTTT

abundance: .
v_gene: TRBV2
d_gene: .
j_gene: TRBJ2-7
CDR3aa: CASSFAGEQYF
CDR3nt: TGTGCCAGCTCTTTCGCGGGCGAGCAGTACTTC